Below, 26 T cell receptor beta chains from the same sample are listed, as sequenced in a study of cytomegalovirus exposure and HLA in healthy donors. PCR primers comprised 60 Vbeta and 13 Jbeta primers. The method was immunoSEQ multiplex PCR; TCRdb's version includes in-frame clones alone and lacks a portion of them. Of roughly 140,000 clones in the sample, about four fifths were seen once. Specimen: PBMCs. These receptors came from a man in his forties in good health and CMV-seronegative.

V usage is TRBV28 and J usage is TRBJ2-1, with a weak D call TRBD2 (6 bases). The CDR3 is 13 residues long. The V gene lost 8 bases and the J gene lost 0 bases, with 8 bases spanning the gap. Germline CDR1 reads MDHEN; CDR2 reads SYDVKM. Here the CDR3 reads CASRDSSYNEQFF. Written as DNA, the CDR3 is TGTGCCAGCCGGGACTCCTCCTACAATGAGCAGTTCTTC.

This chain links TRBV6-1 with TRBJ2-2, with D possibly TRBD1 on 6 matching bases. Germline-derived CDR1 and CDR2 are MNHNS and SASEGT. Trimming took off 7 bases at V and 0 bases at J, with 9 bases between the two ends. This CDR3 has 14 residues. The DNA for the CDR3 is TGTGCCAGCAAGGGGACAACGAACACCGGGGAGCTGTTTTTT. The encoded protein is CASKGTTNTGELFF.

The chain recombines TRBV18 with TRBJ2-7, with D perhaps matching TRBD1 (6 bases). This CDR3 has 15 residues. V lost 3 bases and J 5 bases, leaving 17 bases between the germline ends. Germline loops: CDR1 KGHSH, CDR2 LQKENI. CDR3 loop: CASSPKTGSFNEQYF. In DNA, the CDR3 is TGTGCCAGCTCACCCAAGACAGGTTCGTTCAACGAGCAGTACTTC.

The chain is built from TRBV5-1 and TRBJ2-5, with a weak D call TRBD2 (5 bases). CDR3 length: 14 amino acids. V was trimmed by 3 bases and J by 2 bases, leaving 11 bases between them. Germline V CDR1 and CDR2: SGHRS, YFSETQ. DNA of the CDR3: TGCGCCAGCAGCTCGGTGTCGGGGCAAGAGACCCAGTACTTC. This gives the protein CASSSVSGQETQYF.

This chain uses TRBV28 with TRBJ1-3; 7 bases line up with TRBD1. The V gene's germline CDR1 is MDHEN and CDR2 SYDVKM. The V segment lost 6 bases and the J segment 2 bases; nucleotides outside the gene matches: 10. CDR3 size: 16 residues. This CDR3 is CASRTRQGETGNTIYF. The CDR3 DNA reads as TGTGCCAGCAGAACACGACAGGGCGAGACTGGAAACACCATATATTTT.

CDR3 sequence: CASRKGVEINQPQHF. Here the CDR3 DNA reads TGTGCCAGCAGGAAAGGAGTAGAAATCAATCAGCCCCAGCATTTT. This sequence joins TRBV7-2 and TRBJ1-5; no reliable D call. Trimming took off 6 bases at V and 3 bases at J, with 15 bases between the two ends. This CDR3 has 15 residues. Germline loops: CDR1 SGHTA, CDR2 FQGNSA.

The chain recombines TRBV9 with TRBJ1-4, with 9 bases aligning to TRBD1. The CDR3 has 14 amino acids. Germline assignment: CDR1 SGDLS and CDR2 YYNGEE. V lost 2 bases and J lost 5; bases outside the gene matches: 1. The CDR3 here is CASSVGTGNEKLFF. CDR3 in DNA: TGTGCCAGCAGCGTGGGGACAGGGAATGAAAAACTGTTTTTT.

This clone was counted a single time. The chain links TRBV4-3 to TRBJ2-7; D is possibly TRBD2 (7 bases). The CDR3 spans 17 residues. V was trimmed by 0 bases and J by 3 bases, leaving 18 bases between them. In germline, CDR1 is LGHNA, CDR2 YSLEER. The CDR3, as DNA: TGCGCCAGCAGCCAAGAGGTTAGGGGGGGCGCGGTCTACGAGCAGTACTTC. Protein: CASSQEVRGGAVYEQYF.

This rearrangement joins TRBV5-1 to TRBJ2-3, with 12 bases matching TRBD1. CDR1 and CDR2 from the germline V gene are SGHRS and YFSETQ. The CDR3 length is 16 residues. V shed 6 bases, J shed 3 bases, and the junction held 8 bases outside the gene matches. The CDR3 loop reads CASTLGGQGATDTQYF. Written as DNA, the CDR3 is TGCGCCAGCACGCTTGGGGGACAGGGGGCAACAGATACGCAGTATTTT.

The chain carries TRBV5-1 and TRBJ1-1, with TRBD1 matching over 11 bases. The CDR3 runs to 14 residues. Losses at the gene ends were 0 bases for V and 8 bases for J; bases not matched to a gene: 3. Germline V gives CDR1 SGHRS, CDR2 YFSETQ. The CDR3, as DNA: TGCGCCAGCAGCTTGGAGGGGGACAGGGGGGAAGCTTTCTTT. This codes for CASSLEGDRGEAFF.

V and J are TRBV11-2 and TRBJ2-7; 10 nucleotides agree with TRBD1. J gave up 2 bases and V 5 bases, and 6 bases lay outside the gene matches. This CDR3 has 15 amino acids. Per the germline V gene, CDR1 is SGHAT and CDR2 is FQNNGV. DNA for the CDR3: TGTGCCAGCAGCACGGGACAGGGGACTCCCTACGAGCAGTACTTC. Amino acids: CASSTGQGTPYEQYF.

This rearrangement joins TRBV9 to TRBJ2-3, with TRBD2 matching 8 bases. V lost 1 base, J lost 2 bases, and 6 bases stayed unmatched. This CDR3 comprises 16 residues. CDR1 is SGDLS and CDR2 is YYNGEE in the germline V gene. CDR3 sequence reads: CASSVSTAGATDTQYF. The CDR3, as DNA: TGTGCCAGCAGCGTAAGTACAGCGGGGGCCACAGATACGCAGTATTTT.

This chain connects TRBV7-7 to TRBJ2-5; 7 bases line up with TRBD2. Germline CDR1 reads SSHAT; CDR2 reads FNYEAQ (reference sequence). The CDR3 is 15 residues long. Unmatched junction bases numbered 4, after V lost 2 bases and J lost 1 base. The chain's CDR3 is CASSLSGAFQETQYF. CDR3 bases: TGTGCCAGCAGCTTAAGCGGGGCGTTCCAAGAGACCCAGTACTTC.

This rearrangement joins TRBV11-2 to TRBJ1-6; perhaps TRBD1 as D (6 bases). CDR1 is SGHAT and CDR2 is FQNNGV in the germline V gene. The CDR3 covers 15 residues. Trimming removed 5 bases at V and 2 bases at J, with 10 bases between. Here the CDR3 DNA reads TGTGCCAGCAGCGACGGGACACCCTATAATTCACCCCTCCACTTT. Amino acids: CASSDGTPYNSPLHF. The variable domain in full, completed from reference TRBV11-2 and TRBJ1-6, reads EAGVAQSPRYKIIEKRQSVAFWCNPISGHATLYWYQQILGQGPKLLIQFQNNGVVDDSQLPKDRFSAERLKGVDSTLKIQPAKLEDSAVYLCASSDGTPYNSPLHFGNGTRLTVT.

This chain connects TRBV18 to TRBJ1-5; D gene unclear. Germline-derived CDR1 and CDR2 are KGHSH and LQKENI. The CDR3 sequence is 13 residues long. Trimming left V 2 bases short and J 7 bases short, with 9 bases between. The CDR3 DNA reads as TGTGCCAGCTCACCAGACGCAGGACAGCCCCAGCATTTT. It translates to CASSPDAGQPQHF.

CDR3 sequence (DNA): TGTGCCAGCAGCGGCCGTCCAGGGGGCAGAGAATACAATGAGCAGTTCTTC. Its translation: CASSGRPGGREYNEQFF. The chain combines TRBV9 with TRBJ2-1, with 8 bases matching TRBD1. The CDR3 length is 17 residues. V trimming: 3 bases; J trimming: 4 bases; junction bases outside the gene matches: 12. Looked up from germline, CDR1 is SGDLS and CDR2 is YYNGEE.

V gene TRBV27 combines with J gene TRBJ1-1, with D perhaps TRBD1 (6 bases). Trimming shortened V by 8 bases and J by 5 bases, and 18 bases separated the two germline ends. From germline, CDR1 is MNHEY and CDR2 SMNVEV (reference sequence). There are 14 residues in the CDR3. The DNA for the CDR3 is TGTGCCAGCCGAGGAGCGGGGGGCCTTACTGAAGCTTTCTTT. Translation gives CASRGAGGLTEAFF.

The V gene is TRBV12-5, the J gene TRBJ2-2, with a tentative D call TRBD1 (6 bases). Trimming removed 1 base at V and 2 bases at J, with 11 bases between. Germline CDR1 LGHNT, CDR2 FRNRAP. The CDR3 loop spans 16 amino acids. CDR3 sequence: CASGLGAGANTGELFF. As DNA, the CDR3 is TGTGCTAGTGGTTTGGGGGCAGGGGCTAACACCGGGGAGCTGTTTTTT.

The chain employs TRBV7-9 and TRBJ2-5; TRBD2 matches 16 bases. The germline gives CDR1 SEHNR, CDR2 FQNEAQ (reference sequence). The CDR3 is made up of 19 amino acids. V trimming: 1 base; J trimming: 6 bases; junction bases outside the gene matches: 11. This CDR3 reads CASSLEARGTSGGAKTQYF. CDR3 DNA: TGTGCCAGCAGCTTAGAAGCGCGAGGGACTAGCGGGGGGGCGAAGACCCAGTACTTC.

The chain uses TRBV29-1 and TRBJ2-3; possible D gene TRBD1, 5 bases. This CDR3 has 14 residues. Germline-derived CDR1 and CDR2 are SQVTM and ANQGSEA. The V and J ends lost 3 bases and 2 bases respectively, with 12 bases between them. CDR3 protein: CSVDEGEFTDTQYF. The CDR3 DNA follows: TGCAGCGTTGATGAAGGGGAATTCACAGATACGCAGTATTTT.

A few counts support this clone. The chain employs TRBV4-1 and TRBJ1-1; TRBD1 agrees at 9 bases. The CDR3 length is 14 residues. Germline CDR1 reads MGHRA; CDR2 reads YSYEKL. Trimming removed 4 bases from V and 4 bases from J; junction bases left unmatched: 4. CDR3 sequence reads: CASSLQGAGTEAFF. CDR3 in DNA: TGCGCCAGCAGCCTACAGGGGGCAGGCACTGAAGCTTTCTTT.

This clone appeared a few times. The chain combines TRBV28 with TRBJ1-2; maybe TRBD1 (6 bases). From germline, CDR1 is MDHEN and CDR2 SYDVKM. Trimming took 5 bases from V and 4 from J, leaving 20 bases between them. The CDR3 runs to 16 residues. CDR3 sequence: CASSLAPQGRPYGYTF. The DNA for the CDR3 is TGTGCCAGCAGTCTGGCCCCCCAGGGGCGCCCCTATGGCTACACCTTC.

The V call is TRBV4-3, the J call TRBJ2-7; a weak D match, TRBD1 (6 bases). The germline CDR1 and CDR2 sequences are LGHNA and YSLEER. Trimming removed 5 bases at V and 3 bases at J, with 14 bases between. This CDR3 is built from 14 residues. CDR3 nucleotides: TGCGCCAGCAGCTTTACCGGGACAAACTACGAGCAGTACTTC. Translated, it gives CASSFTGTNYEQYF.

CDR3 sequence (DNA): TGTGCCAGCAGCCCGAGACCCGGGGTGGGAAACACTGAAGCTTTCTTT. This encodes CASSPRPGVGNTEAFF. The chain joins TRBV21-1 to TRBJ1-1. TRBV21-1 is noted as a pseudogene. There are 16 residues in the CDR3.

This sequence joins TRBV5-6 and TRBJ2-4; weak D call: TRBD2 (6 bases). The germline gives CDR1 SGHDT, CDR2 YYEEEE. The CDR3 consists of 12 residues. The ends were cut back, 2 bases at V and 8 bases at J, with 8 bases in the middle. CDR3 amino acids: CASSFREDIQYF. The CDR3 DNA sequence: TGTGCCAGCAGCTTCAGGGAGGACATTCAGTACTTC.

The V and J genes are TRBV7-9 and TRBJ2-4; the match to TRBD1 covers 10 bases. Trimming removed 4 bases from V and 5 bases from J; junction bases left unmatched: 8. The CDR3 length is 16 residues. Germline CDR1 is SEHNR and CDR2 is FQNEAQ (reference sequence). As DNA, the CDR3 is TGTGCCAGCAGCTCGCGGACAGGGGGAGTCGAAAACATTCAGTACTTC. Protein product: CASSSRTGGVENIQYF.